This paragraph covers one TCR beta chain sequence. This clonotype was counted ten times or more. Its recognized antigen is unknown. The record has no base qualities; no much larger clone is one base away. At the junction V is shortened by 1 base and J by 4 bases, with 13 bases in between. CDR1 and CDR2, per the germline V gene, are SGHTA and FQGNSA. From its cysteine to its phenylalanine, the CDR3 spans 15 amino acids. The sequence is cut down to CDR3 DNA, 45 bases in frame from base 1. The data derive from a study of T cell repertoires in cytomegalovirus infection (dated by TCRdb to 2018 to 2020). Looking at the study overall: The HLA type of each donor mattered for the analysis, because public TCR beta signatures pointed to carriage of CMV infection along with the matching HLA type.

The sequencer was an Illumina HiSeq 1500. The public reads were quality trimmed at Q25 with fastp and then assembled into clones with MiXCR by TCRdb, keeping productive beta chains. Merged by CDR3 protein, the rows form single entries marked with the most common genes and DNA. The sample records 150,000 to 200,000 distinct CDR3 sequences, 8% to 10% of which are singletons. About 4.6% of the sample belongs to the ten largest clones. On the study overall, not on this receptor specifically: The ex vivo response was dominated by HLA-C-restricted CMV-specific TCR beta clonotypes, which also provided the single most frequent clonotype in two of eight donors. Cumulative frequency of public TCR beta family members discriminated carriers of CMV infection plus the relevant HLA type in this cohort and an independent 352-donor cohort.

The sequence was obtained from a human donor in good health (CMV status not recorded). Some clones in this sample may be carry-over from other donors' samples. Sequenced material: PBMCs. The rearranged chain carries TRBV7-2 and TRBJ1-2; TRBD1 could be the D gene, as 6 bases match. The sequenced DNA is TGTGCCAGCAGCTTAGTTAGGGGGTTGGGCTATGGCTACACCTTC. The encoded protein is CASSLVRGLGYGYTF.